This paragraph reports one T cell receptor beta chain. What this receptor recognizes is not known. No much larger clone is present one base from it, and per-base qualities are unavailable. The sample is drawn from a study of a mutant IDH1 vaccine in newly diagnosed glioma (dated by TCRdb to the early 2020s). For context, the study as a whole: Patients received eight vaccinations in weeks 1, 3, 5, 7, 11, 15, 19 and 23, corresponding to visits V03 through V10. Longitudinal TCRB deep sequencing was done for 25 treated patients, wherever samples were available for exploratory analyses. Vaccination started 4-6 weeks after radiotherapy alone, or was given together with temozolomide cycles in the groups whose treatment included chemotherapy. Prior to enrollment, patients had been given standard therapy consisting of radiotherapy alone, temozolomide alone, or radiochemotherapy with temozolomide, with the combination given to most patients. Six visits were used for peripheral blood collection: V03 (baseline), V05, V07, V10, V12 and V13. Of the 32 patients who were treated, about 62% were male and approximately 38% were female, and the mean age was about 37 years.

Libraries were built with the immunoSEQ multiplex PCR assay. The hsTCRB Kit was used according to the manufacturer's protocol to amplify rearranged TCR beta chain sequences. TCRB libraries were sequenced on an Illumina MiSeq. The authors processed their data as follows. The kit vendor's proprietary platform handled demultiplexing, trimming and gene mapping. TCRdb took this table from immuneACCESS and kept in-frame rearrangements with V and J called. Such tables lack part of the clones; where checked against another copy, unresolved V genes explain under half of the gap, and the rest is unexplained. The DNA was the basis for D and trimming; V, J and clone size are from that table. Counted in this sample were 95,000 to 120,000 clones; roughly 90% of them appeared once. Of the sample, more than 0.55% falls within the top ten clones. In the germline V gene, CDR1 corresponds to SNHLY and CDR2 to FYNNEI. V has 6 bases trimmed and J has 5 bases trimmed; junction bases matching no gene number 8. The CDR3 runs 15 residues from the cysteine to the phenylalanine. Solely the CDR3 DNA is kept, with 45 bases framed from the first base.

The meaning of the sample's time point label: week 11, during vaccination. Each vaccine dose, consisting of 300 ug of a 20-mer mutant IDH1 peptide in Montanide, was administered subcutaneously with topical imiquimod. Newly diagnosed WHO grade 3 or 4 IDH1-mutant astrocytomas showing loss of nuclear ATRX were present in the donors. The samples were drawn from NOA16, a multicentre, single-arm, open-label phase I trial in Germany that tested a mutant IDH1 peptide vaccine in humans for the first time. Genomic DNA for TCRB sequencing was extracted from EDTA blood using the DNeasy Blood and Tissue Kit. The paper as a whole reports these results and caveats: Vaccine-induced immune responses across multiple MHC alleles were detected in 93.3% of patients. The authors stated that sample limitations prevented analyses of patient blood samples from being reproduced. Selection of PBMC samples for TCRB deep sequencing was based on availability. Changes in the top peripheral T cell clonotypes picked up by TCRB sequencing did not appear to be linked to pseudoprogression.

The source is a woman between 45 and 60 years old with glioma. This receptor chain uses TRBV2 and TRBJ2-7; the central 12 bases match TRBD1. Material: PBMCs, obtained from a glioma patient whose treatment included an IDH1 peptide vaccine. The CDR3 reads as follows: CASRAGQGAVNEQYF. The DNA is as follows: TGTGCCAGCAGGGCGGGACAGGGGGCTGTAAACGAGCAGTACTTC.